The T cell receptor (beta chain) under discussion was sequenced for a study of beta chain features in type 1 diabetes (dated by TCRdb to 2016 to 2019). Regarding the research as a whole: No differences in mean age, gender distribution, total cell number or subset yield were found between patients and healthy donors. A total of 107,917,701 sorted cells were examined across all samples, and the number of cells per subset was strongly correlated with RNA yield. In the study, TCRB repertoires of sorted circulating CD4+ T cell subsets from recently diagnosed type 1 diabetes patients were compared with those of matched healthy donors. Whereas all 28 donors provided naive and central memory subsets, regulatory and stem cell-like memory subsets were isolated from just 8 patients and roughly 8 healthy donors.

The High Capacity cDNA Reverse Transcription Kit was used to reverse transcribe all of the isolated RNA, meaning that expressed TCRB transcripts were what got sequenced. Naive, central memory and regulatory T cell samples underwent deep immunoSEQ sequencing, averaging around 4 million total reads per sample. Sorted cells were lysed in RLT buffer, and RNA was extracted using DNase-treated RNeasy Micro or Mini kits according to cell number. Each cell subset was processed on its own to prevent cross-contamination, while patient and healthy donor samples were processed together. The immunoSEQ multiplex PCR was used to amplify TCRB sequences from cDNA, yielding 87-bp fragments that span the CDR3 region. Sequencing of the amplicons was performed on the Illumina HiSeq platform. In the authors' own workflow: Synthetic template baselines were used to correct PCR bias computationally, reads within Hamming distance 2 were collapsed, and singletons that could not be merged were discarded. Reads were aligned to IMGT to assign V, D and J genes, CDR3 length, and insertions or deletions at six rearrangement sites. Within each subset, clonotype counts were normalized to the number of sorted cells before true diversity and Gini coefficients were calculated with the tcR R package. Repertoire sharing was quantified using the overlap coefficient calculated on TCRB nucleotide sequences. Out-of-frame TCRB sequences from naive cells were analyzed to stand in for the pre-selection repertoire. What TCRdb holds here is the immuneACCESS table cut down to in-frame rearrangements. Part of the clones is not present; checked against another copy, under half of the missing clones reflect an unresolved V gene, and the others are unexplained. Clone size and V and J calls were adopted from that table, with D and trimming inferred from the DNA. This sample is represented by hundreds of thousands of clones; around 28% of them were singletons. The ten largest clones add up to roughly 0.06% of the sample.

What the authors observed across the whole study: PCR might favor shorter templates, but patient and control samples were amplified and corrected together, so any skew would affect both groups equally. HLA sub-analyses involved small numbers of individuals, so any influence of HLA type on TCRB rearrangement remained unresolved. Because cDNA was sequenced instead of genomic DNA, activated cells with high expression could be over-represented, although the groups did not differ in activation or CD3 levels. A moderate but significant shortening of TCRB CDR3 length was observed in type 1 diabetes patients in all four CD4+ subsets. Naive, central memory and regulatory TCRB repertoires appeared to be more alike among patients than among healthy donors. At VDJ recombination sites, type 1 diabetes patients had fewer insertions and more deleted nucleotides, which implies abnormalities in thymic rearrangement.

From each donor, a single peripheral blood sample of 100 to 150 mL on average was drawn into heparinised tubes. Naive, central memory, regulatory and stem cell-like memory CD4+ T cells were sorted on a BD FACSAria II using a panel including CD45RO, CCR7, CD25, CD127, CD95 and CD27. Every sorted population had a purity above 95%. PBMCs were isolated immediately by Lymphoprep density gradient centrifugation and stained directly without culture. So that batch effects would be minimized, each experiment stained and sorted samples in pairs, pairing one healthy donor with one patient. For this clone: Its specific antigen is unknown. Base qualities are missing; no much larger clone stands one base away.

Input material: naive CD4+ T cells from blood. The cell subset or site label, as the study defines it: true naive CD4+ T cells. This TCR was recovered from a man younger than 35 in good health.

The CDR3 amino acid sequence is: CASSLEGRSYNEQFF. The sequence in DNA is TGTGCCAGCAGCTTAGAGGGTAGGTCCTACAATGAGCAGTTCTTC. The chain is assembled from TRBV11-2 and TRBJ2-1; the D gene lacks a confident call. From its cysteine to its phenylalanine, the CDR3 spans 15 amino acids. Only the CDR3 region is kept as DNA, spanning 45 bases read in frame from base 1. A distance of 7 bases separates the germline ends of V and J, which lose 0 bases and 1 base respectively. CDR1 is given as SGHAT and CDR2 as FQNNGV, both from the germline V gene.